The 3 T cell receptor beta chains reported below all come from one sample, sequenced in a study of T-cell reconstitution after alpha-beta-depleted transplantation in children. Unique molecular identifiers were used in preparing the TCRbeta library. TCRdb analysed the PCR reads with MiXCR anew, one entry per CDR3 protein. The sample carries about 980,000 distinct CDR3 sequences, roughly 31% recorded once. The sample in question was PBMCs, mostly from graft donor cells, obtained 360 days after TCRalphabeta/CD19-depleted stem cell transplant. The receptors were sampled from a boy under two years old who had a stem cell transplant for SCID, so the T cells may come from the graft donor.

The chain employs TRBV24-1 and TRBJ2-5, with D possibly TRBD1 on 6 matching bases. The ends were cut back, 3 bases at V and 3 bases at J, with 13 bases in the middle. The germline V gene encodes CDR1 KGHDR and CDR2 SFDVKD. CDR3 size: 15 residues. The CDR3 DNA sequence: TGTGCCACCAGTGATCCGACAGGACCGAAAGAGACCCAGTACTTC. The encoded protein is CATSDPTGPKETQYF.

This clonotype was seen more than once but under ten times. CDR3 sequence (DNA): TGCAGTGCTAGAGTCGGTGAGCAGTTCTTC. Its protein product is CSARVGEQFF. The chain recombines TRBV20-1 with TRBJ2-1; D is uncertain. CDR1 is DFQATT and CDR2 is SNEGSKA in the germline V gene (reference sequence). V was pared by 1 base and J by 9 bases, with 4 bases between. The CDR3 spans 10 residues.

The DNA of the CDR3 is TGCGCCAGCAGCCAAGGGTCAGCGAGCCAAGAAAAACTGTTTTTT. It specifies CASSQGSASQEKLFF. The rearrangement joins TRBV4-3 to TRBJ1-4; D not resolved. Trimming cost V 1 base and J 8 bases, with 14 bases left between them. This CDR3 comprises 15 residues. Per germline, CDR1 LGHNA and CDR2 YSLEER.